Below, 2 T cell receptor beta chains from the same sample are listed, as sequenced in a study of cytomegalovirus exposure and HLA in healthy donors. Repertoires were generated with immunoSEQ multiplex PCR, while TCRdb's copy carries only in-frame clones and drops some. The table lists approximately 170,000 clones, 91% of them singletons. The sequenced material came from PBMCs. These receptors originate from a woman under 30 in good health and CMV-seropositive.

The V and J genes are TRBV4-1 and TRBJ2-1; TRBD2 is a possible D gene (5 bases). This CDR3 is 14 amino acids long. V lost 1 base and J lost 4, with 8 bases in between. The V gene's germline CDR1 is MGHRA and CDR2 YSYEKL. This CDR3 reads CASSQGTSYNEQFF. As DNA, the CDR3 is TGCGCCAGCAGCCAAGGGACTTCTTACAATGAGCAGTTCTTC.

The rearrangement joins TRBV7-8 to TRBJ2-1; 7 nucleotides agree with TRBD1. V lost 1 base to trimming and J lost 14 bases; unmatched junction nucleotides: 17. In germline, CDR1 is SGHVS, CDR2 FQNEAQ. This CDR3 region has 16 residues. The DNA for the CDR3 is TGTGCCAGCAGCTTAGTAAGGACGAGGGACAGTCATCAGAAGTTCTTC. This encodes CASSLVRTRDSHQKFF.